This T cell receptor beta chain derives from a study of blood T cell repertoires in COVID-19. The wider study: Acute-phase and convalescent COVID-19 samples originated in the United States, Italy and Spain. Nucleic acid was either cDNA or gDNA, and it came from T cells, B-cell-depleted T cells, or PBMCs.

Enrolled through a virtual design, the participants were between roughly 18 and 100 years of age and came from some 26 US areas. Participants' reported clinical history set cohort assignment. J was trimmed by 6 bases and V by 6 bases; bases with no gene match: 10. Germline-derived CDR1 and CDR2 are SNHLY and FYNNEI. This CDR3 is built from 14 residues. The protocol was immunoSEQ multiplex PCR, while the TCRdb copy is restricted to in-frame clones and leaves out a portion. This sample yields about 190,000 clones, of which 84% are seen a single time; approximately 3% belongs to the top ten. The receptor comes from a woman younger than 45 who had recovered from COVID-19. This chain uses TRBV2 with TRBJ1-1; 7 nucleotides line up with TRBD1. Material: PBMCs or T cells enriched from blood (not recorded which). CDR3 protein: CASRRRGLWAEAFF. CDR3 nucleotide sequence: TGTGCCAGCAGGAGGAGGGGGCTTTGGGCTGAAGCTTTCTTT.